The 3 T cell receptor beta chains below all came from one sample that was sequenced in a study of blood T cell repertoires in COVID-19. Assay: immunoSEQ multiplex PCR; the TCRdb copy retains only in-frame clones and omits some. The table shows around 300,000 clones, with roughly 86% occurring only once. The material sequenced was PBMCs or T cells enriched from blood (not recorded which). These TCRs come from a woman aged 25-40 years who had recovered from COVID-19.

The chain has TRBV28 and TRBJ1-5; tentatively, D is TRBD1 (6 bases). Trimming took 2 bases from V and 3 from J, leaving 14 bases between them. The CDR3 consists of 16 residues. CDR1 is MDHEN and CDR2 is SYDVKM in the germline V gene. This CDR3 is CASSLPGELSNQPQHF. CDR3 coding DNA: TGTGCCAGCAGTTTACCAGGGGAGCTTTCCAATCAGCCCCAGCATTTT.

This rearrangement joins TRBV5-8 to TRBJ1-1; a weak D match, TRBD1 (5 bases). Trimming removed 3 bases from V and 0 bases from J, with 12 bases in between. The V gene's germline CDR1 is SGHTS and CDR2 YDEGEE. The CDR3 sequence is 15 residues long. CDR3 protein: CASSSEGIMNTEAFF. CDR3 coding DNA: TGTGCCAGCAGCTCGGAGGGGATCATGAACACTGAAGCTTTCTTT.

V is TRBV24-1 and J is TRBJ2-4; 8 bases align to TRBD2. CDR3 length: 16 residues. Trimming at V came to 0 bases and at J to 5 bases, leaving 5 bases not matched to a gene. CDR1 and CDR2 (germline): KGHDR, SFDVKD. CDR3: CATSDLLRGGENIQYF. The CDR3 region has the DNA TGTGCCACCAGTGATTTGCTTCGGGGGGGGGAAAACATTCAGTACTTC.